These 22 T cell receptor beta chains were sequenced from one sample in a study of blood T cell repertoires in COVID-19. This table comes from immunoSEQ multiplex PCR, and its TCRdb copy is limited to in-frame clones, with some not included. Altogether roughly 100,000 clones are present, around 74% being singletons, with the ten largest covering 15% to 20%. The material sequenced was peripheral blood. The receptors derive from a woman in her 70s with acute or convalescent COVID-19.

Notes on this clone: A much larger clone differs by one base, so this may be a read error. Other DNA sequences in this specimen translate into the identical CDR3. The chain couples TRBV5-1 to TRBJ2-7; 8 nucleotides line up with TRBD2. Germline trimming cut 8 bases from V and 7 bases from J; bases unmatched to any gene: 20. Germline values: CDR1 SGHRS, CDR2 YFSETQ. The CDR3 is made up of 16 amino acids. The CDR3 here is CASLSGWGGRGGEQYF. The CDR3 coding sequence is TGCGCCAGTTTGAGCGGTTGGGGGGGCCGGGGGGGGGAGCAGTACTTC.

The J gene is TRBJ2-7, the V gene TRBV10-2, with 9 nucleotides matching TRBD1. The CDR3 totals 14 residues. V was clipped by 8 bases and J by 3 bases; unmatched bases: 8. Germline V gives CDR1 WSHSY, CDR2 SAAADI. CDR3 region: CASRSGQGLYEQYF. In DNA, the CDR3 is TGCGCCAGCCGTTCGGGACAGGGACTCTACGAGCAGTACTTC.

About this clone: One end of the junction does not line up with germline, which may come from a read error. The J gene is TRBJ2-2, the V gene TRBV6-5; maybe TRBD1 (6 bases). The CDR3 runs 14 residues. CDR1 and CDR2 (germline): MNHEY, SVGAGI. Written as DNA, the CDR3 is TGTGCCAGCATTTACACAGGGAGAACCGGGGAGCTGTTTTTT. Amino acids: CASIYTGRTGELFF.

The gene calls are TRBV4-3 and TRBJ2-1; a possible D gene is TRBD1 (5 bases). V shed 4 bases and J shed 0 bases, with 13 bases lying between them. This CDR3 contains 16 residues. Per the germline V gene, CDR1 is LGHNA and CDR2 is YSLEER. Here the CDR3 reads CASSLQEQGSYNEQFF. The DNA of the CDR3 is TGCGCCAGCAGCCTACAAGAGCAGGGCTCCTACAATGAGCAGTTCTTC.

This clone was detected once. The chain employs TRBV2 and TRBJ1-1; D might be TRBD1 (5 bases). This CDR3 has 12 residues. The V and J ends lost 7 bases and 5 bases respectively, with 11 bases between them. Per the germline V gene, CDR1 is SNHLY and CDR2 is FYNNEI. DNA of the CDR3: TGTGCCAGCAAACCAGGGATGACTGAAGCTTTCTTT. Its protein product is CASKPGMTEAFF.

V and J are TRBV19 and TRBJ1-4; 10 bases line up with TRBD1. CDR1 LNHDA and CDR2 SQIVND come from the germline V gene (reference sequence). This CDR3 has 14 residues. With 6 bases clipped from V and 6 bases from J, the junction kept 4 bases outside the gene matches. In DNA form, the CDR3 reads TGTGCCAGTAGACCGGGACAGGGGTATGAAAAACTGTTTTTT. Translated: CASRPGQGYEKLFF. The full variable domain, rest sourced from reference TRBV19 and TRBJ1-4, is DGGITQSPKYLFRKEGQNVTLSCEQNLNHDAMYWYRQDPGQGLRLIYYSQIVNDFQKGDIAEGYSVSREKKESFPLTVTSAQKNPTAFYLCASRPGQGYEKLFFGSGTQLSVL.

The chain has TRBV27 and TRBJ2-3; 11 positions match TRBD2. The CDR3 has 18 residues. Unmatched junction bases numbered 16, after V lost 2 bases and J lost 9 bases. CDR1 is MNHEY and CDR2 is SMNVEV in the germline V gene (reference sequence). CDR3 region: CASSLEPGLAVLGTTQYF. The DNA of the CDR3 is TGTGCCAGCAGTTTAGAACCGGGACTAGCGGTTCTAGGGACGACGCAGTATTTT.

CDR3 sequence reads: CASSEYSGLYEQYF. Here the CDR3 DNA reads TGTGCCAGCAGTGAATACTCAGGACTCTACGAGCAGTACTTC. The chain carries TRBV6-1 and TRBJ2-7, with D perhaps matching TRBD2 (5 bases). This CDR3 contains 14 residues. The germline V gene has CDR1 MNHNS and CDR2 SASEGT. V lost 2 bases and J lost 3, with 11 bases in between.

CDR3 coding DNA: TGTGCCACCCGGGACAGGGTGAACACTGAAGCTTTCTTT. It codes for CATRDRVNTEAFF. This chain uses TRBV10-3 with TRBJ1-1; 9 bases match TRBD1. CDR3 length equals 13 residues. V lost 10 bases, J lost 0 bases, and 3 bases stayed unmatched. CDR1 and CDR2 (germline): ENHRY, SYGVKD.

The V gene is TRBV9, the J gene TRBJ2-2, with D tentatively TRBD2 (6 bases). Germline V gene lookup returns CDR1 SGDLS and CDR2 YYNGEE. Trimming cost V 0 bases and J 4 bases, with 7 bases left between them. CDR3 size: 14 residues. CDR3 sequence: CASSVDGSTGELFF. The CDR3 DNA follows: TGTGCCAGCAGCGTAGACGGGAGCACCGGGGAGCTGTTTTTT.

The chain couples TRBV29-1 to TRBJ2-7, with TRBD2 as a possible D gene (5 bases). V gave up 4 bases and J gave up 4 bases, with 14 bases separating them. The length of the CDR3 is 13 residues. Germline V lookup: CDR1 SQVTM, CDR2 ANQGSEA. CDR3 nucleotide sequence: TGCAGCGTTGGACGAGGGTCCAATTACGAGCAGTACTTC. It yields the protein CSVGRGSNYEQYF.

This clone showed up many times. The J gene is TRBJ1-4, the V gene TRBV19, with 9 bases that match TRBD1. The V gene's germline CDR1 is LNHDA and CDR2 SQIVND (reference sequence). CDR3 length: 12 residues. V was pared by 5 bases and J by 14 bases, with 6 bases of the junction left unmatched. The CDR3 loop is CASSPDRGGLFF. The CDR3 DNA reads as TGTGCCAGTAGTCCGGACAGGGGAGGGCTGTTTTTT.

This clone has a handful of counts. The chain recombines TRBV10-2 with TRBJ1-6; 7 bases fit TRBD1. From germline, CDR1 is WSHSY and CDR2 SAAADI. After removal of 6 bases from V and 9 bases from J, the junction contained 11 bases not matched to a gene. The CDR3 extends over 15 amino acids. CDR3 loop: CASRGGQTKSSPLHF. The CDR3 coding sequence is TGCGCCAGCAGGGGGGGACAGACGAAGAGTTCACCCCTCCACTTT.

The V gene is TRBV1, the J gene TRBJ2-2; TRBD1 is the table's D call, not checked against the DNA. TRBV1 is a documented pseudogene. The CDR3 consists of 15 residues. The CDR3 region is CTSSQGQENTGELFF. The DNA for the CDR3 is TGCACCAGCAGCCAAGGGCAGGAGAACACCGGGGAGCTGTTTTTT.

J is TRBJ2-1 and V is TRBV4-3, with 7 bases aligning to TRBD1. Germline V lookup: CDR1 LGHNA, CDR2 YSLEER. V gave up 0 bases and J gave up 5 bases; unmatched junction bases: 10. The CDR3 spans 17 residues. CDR3 nucleotides: TGCGCCAGCAGCCAAGATCAGCGACAGGGAGTAGACAATGAGCAGTTCTTC. This codes for CASSQDQRQGVDNEQFF.

On this clone: Other DNA sequences in this sample translate to the same CDR3. The J gene is TRBJ2-7, the V gene TRBV7-9, with TRBD1 matching 11 bases. J lost 4 bases, V lost 0 bases, and 2 bases had no gene match. This CDR3 is 15 amino acids long. CDR1 is SEHNR, CDR2 FQNEAQ, per germline (reference sequence). The CDR3 sequence is CASSLADRGRYEQYF. The CDR3 DNA is TGTGCCAGCAGCTTAGCGGACAGGGGGCGATACGAGCAGTACTTC.

The genes are TRBV10-3 and TRBJ1-2; possibly TRBD1 for D (6 bases). V shed 6 bases and J shed 3 bases, with 14 bases lying between them. The CDR3 contains 14 residues. CDR1 and CDR2 (germline): ENHRY, SYGVKD. This CDR3 reads CAIREDRNDYGYTF. CDR3 DNA: TGTGCCATCAGGGAGGACAGAAATGACTATGGCTACACCTTC.

The chain combines TRBV9 with TRBJ2-1; TRBD2 aligns across 8 bases. V shed 0 bases and J 9 bases; nucleotides not matched to a gene: 2. The germline V gene encodes CDR1 SGDLS and CDR2 YYNGEE. CDR3 size: 13 residues. For the CDR3, the DNA is TGTGCCAGCAGCGTAGGCGGGGGGCTTGAGCAGTTCTTC. It specifies CASSVGGGLEQFF.

The genes are TRBV4-3 and TRBJ1-1, with D tentatively TRBD1 (5 bases). The V end lost 0 bases, the J end lost 0 bases, and 8 bases lay between the germline ends. The CDR3 loop spans 15 amino acids. Per the germline V gene, CDR1 is LGHNA and CDR2 is YSLEER. As DNA, the CDR3 is TGCGCCAGCAGCCAAGATGGACACCTGAACACTGAAGCTTTCTTT. This codes for CASSQDGHLNTEAFF.

The chain employs TRBV28 and TRBJ1-3; 7 bases line up with TRBD1. In germline, CDR1 is MDHEN, CDR2 SYDVKM. Trimming at V came to 6 bases and at J to 3 bases, leaving 8 bases not matched to a gene. The CDR3 extends over 15 amino acids. The CDR3 loop is CASSTQGRSGNTIYF. Written as DNA, the CDR3 is TGTGCCAGCAGCACACAGGGGCGCAGTGGAAACACCATATATTTT.

The rearrangement joins TRBV5-1 to TRBJ2-5; D possibly corresponds to TRBD2 (6 bases). The V and J ends lost 2 bases and 4 bases respectively, with 9 bases between them. Germline CDR1 reads SGHRS; CDR2 reads YFSETQ. CDR3 length: 13 residues. CDR3 loop: CASSFGGRETQYF. The CDR3 DNA follows: TGCGCCAGCAGCTTCGGGGGAAGAGAGACCCAGTACTTC. The whole variable domain, remainder taken from reference TRBV5-1 and TRBJ2-5, is KAGVTQTPRYLIKTRGQQVTLSCSPISGHRSVSWYQQTPGQGLQFLFEYFSETQRNKGNFPGRFSGRQFSNSRSEMNVSTLELGDSALYLCASSFGGRETQYFGPGTRLLVL.

The V and J genes are TRBV6-1 and TRBJ1-5; 8 bases agree with TRBD1. The ends lost 1 base at V and 1 base at J; junction bases unmatched: 0. Germline V gene sequence: CDR1 MNHNS, CDR2 SASEGT. CDR3 size: 15 residues. The CDR3 DNA is TGTGCCAGCAGTGAAGGACAGGGGAGCAATCAGCCCCAGCATTTT. The encoded protein is CASSEGQGSNQPQHF.